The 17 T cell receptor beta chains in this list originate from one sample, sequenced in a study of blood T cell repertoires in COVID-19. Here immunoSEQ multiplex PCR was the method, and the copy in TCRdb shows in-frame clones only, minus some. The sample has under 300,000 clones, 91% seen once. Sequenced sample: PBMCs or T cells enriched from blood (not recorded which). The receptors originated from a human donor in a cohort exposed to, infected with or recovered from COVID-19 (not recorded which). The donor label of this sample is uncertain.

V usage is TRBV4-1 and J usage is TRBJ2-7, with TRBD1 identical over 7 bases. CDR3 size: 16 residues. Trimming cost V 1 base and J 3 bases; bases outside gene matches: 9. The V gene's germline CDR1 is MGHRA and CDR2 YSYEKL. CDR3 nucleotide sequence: TGCGCCAGCAGCCAAGGGCCCGGGACAGAAATCTACGAGCAGTACTTC. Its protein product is CASSQGPGTEIYEQYF.

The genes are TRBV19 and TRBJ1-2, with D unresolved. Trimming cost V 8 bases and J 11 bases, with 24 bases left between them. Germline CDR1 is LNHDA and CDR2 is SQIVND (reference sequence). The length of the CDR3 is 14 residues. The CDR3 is CASVNKKIGLSYTF. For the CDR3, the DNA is TGTGCCAGTGTTAATAAAAAAATCGGACTATCTTACACCTTC. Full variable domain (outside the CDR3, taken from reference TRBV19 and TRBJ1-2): DGGITQSPKYLFRKEGQNVTLSCEQNLNHDAMYWYRQDPGQGLRLIYYSQIVNDFQKGDIAEGYSVSREKKESFPLTVTSAQKNPTAFYLCASVNKKIGLSYTFGSGTRLTVV.

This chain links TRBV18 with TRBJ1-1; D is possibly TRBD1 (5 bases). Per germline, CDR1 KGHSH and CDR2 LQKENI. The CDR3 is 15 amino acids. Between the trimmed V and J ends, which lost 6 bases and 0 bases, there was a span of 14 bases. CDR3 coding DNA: TGTGCCAGCTCCAGCGGGGCAGGCATGAACACTGAAGCTTTCTTT. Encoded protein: CASSSGAGMNTEAFF.

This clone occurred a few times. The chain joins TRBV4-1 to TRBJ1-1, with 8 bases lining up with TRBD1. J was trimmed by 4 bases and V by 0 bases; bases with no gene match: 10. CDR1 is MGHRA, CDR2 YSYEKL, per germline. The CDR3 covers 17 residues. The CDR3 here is CASSQDRQGIRGTEAFF. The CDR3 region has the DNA TGCGCCAGCAGCCAAGATAGACAGGGGATTCGAGGCACTGAAGCTTTCTTT.

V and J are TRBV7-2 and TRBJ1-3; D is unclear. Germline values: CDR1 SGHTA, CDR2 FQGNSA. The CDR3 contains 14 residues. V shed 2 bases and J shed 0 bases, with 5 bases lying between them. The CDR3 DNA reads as TGTGCCAGCAGCTTAACTAGCTCTGGAAACACCATATATTTT. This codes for CASSLTSSGNTIYF. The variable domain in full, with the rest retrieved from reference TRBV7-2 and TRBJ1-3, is GAGVSQSPSNKVTEKGKDVELRCDPISGHTALYWYRQSLGQGLEFLIYFQGNSAPDKSGLPSDRFSAERTGGSVSTLTIQRTQQEDSAVYLCASSLTSSGNTIYFGEGSWLTVV.

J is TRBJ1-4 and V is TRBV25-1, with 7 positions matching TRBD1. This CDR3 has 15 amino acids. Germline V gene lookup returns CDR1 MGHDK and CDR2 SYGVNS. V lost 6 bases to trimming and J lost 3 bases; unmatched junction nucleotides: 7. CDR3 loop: CASSPITGANEKLFF. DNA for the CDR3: TGTGCCAGCAGCCCGATTACAGGGGCTAATGAAAAACTGTTTTTT.

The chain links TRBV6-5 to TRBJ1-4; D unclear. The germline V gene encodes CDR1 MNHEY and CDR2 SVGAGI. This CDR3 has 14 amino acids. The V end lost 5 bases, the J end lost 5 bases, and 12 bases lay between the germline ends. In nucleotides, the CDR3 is TGTGCCAGCAGTCTGGGAGGGCGGAATGAAAAACTGTTTTTT. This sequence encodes CASSLGGRNEKLFF.

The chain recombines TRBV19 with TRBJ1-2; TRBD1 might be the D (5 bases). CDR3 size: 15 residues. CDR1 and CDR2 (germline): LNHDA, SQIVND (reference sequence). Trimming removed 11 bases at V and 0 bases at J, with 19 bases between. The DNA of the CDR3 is TGTGCCTGTCGGGGGGGGTCGACAGCTAACTATGGCTACACCTTC. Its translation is CACRGGSTANYGYTF. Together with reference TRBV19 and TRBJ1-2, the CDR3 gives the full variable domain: DGGITQSPKYLFRKEGQNVTLSCEQNLNHDAMYWYRQDPGQGLRLIYYSQIVNDFQKGDIAEGYSVSREKKESFPLTVTSAQKNPTAFYLCACRGGSTANYGYTFGSGTRLTVV.

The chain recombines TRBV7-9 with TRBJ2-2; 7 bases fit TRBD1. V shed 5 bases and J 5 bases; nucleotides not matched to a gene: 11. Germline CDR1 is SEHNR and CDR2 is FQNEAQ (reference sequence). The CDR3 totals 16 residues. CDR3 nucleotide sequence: TGTGCCAGCAGCGTCCCCGGGACAGACAAGACCGGGGAGCTGTTTTTT. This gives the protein CASSVPGTDKTGELFF.

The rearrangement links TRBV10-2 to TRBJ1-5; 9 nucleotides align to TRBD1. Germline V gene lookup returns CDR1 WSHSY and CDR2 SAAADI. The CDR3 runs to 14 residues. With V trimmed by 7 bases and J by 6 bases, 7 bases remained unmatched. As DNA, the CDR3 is TGCGCCAGCACCCCGGACAGGGGAGGTCAGCCCCAGCATTTT. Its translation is CASTPDRGGQPQHF.

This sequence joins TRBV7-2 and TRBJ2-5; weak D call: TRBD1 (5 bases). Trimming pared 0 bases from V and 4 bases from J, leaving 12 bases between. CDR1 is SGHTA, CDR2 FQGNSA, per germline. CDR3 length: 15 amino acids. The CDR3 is CASSLAGQGGETQYF. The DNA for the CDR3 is TGTGCCAGCAGCTTAGCGGGGCAGGGTGGAGAGACCCAGTACTTC.

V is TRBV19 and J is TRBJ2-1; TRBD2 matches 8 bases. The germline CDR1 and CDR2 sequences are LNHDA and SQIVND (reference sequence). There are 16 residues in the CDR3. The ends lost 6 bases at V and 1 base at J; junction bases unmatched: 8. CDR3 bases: TGTGCCAGTAGCGGGGTCGGGGGGGCATCCTACAATGAGCAGTTCTTC. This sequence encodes CASSGVGGASYNEQFF.

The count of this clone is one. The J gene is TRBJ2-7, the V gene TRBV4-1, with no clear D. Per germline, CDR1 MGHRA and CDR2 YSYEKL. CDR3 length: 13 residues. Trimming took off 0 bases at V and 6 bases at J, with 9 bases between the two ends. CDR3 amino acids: CASSQESAGEQYF. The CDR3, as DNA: TGCGCCAGCAGCCAAGAAAGCGCCGGCGAGCAGTACTTC.

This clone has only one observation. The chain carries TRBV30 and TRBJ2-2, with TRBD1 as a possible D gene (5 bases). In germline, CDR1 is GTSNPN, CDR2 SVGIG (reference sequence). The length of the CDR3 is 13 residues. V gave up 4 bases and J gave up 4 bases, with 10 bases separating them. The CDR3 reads CAWKRQITGELFF. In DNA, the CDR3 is TGTGCCTGGAAGCGACAGATCACCGGGGAGCTGTTTTTT.

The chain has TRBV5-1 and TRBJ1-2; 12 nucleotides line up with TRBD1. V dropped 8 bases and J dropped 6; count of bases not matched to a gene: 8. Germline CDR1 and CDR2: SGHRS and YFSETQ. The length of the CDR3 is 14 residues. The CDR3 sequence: CASGSGTGGNGYTF. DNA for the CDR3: TGCGCCAGTGGGTCCGGGACAGGGGGCAATGGCTACACCTTC.

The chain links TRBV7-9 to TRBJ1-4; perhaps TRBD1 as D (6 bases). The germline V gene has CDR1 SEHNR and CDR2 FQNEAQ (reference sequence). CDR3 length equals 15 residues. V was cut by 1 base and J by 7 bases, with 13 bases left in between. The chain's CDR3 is CASSLDGRGGEKLFF. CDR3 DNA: TGTGCCAGCAGCTTAGACGGCAGGGGCGGTGAAAAACTGTTTTTT. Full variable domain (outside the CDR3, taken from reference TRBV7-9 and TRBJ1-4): DTGVSQNPRHKITKRGQNVTFRCDPISEHNRLYWYRQTLGQGPEFLTYFQNEAQLEKSRLLSDRFSAERPKGSFSTLEIQRTEQGDSAMYLCASSLDGRGGEKLFFGSGTQLSVL.

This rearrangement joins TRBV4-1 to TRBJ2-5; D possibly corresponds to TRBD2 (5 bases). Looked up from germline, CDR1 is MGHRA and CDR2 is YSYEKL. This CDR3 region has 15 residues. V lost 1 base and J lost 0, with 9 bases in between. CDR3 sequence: CASSQVEDYQETQYF. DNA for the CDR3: TGCGCCAGCAGCCAAGTGGAGGATTACCAAGAGACCCAGTACTTC.